This T cell receptor beta chain was captured by sequencing in a study of T cells in localized non-small cell lung cancer. V gave up 0 bases and J gave up 4 bases; unmatched junction bases: 8. In germline, CDR1 is MNHEY, CDR2 SVGAGI. This CDR3 spans 16 amino acids. Produced via immunoSEQ multiplex PCR; TCRdb's table is partial and in-frame only. The data show more than 15,000 clones, 90% to 95% seen once. The sequence came from a woman between 35 and 75 years old with stage I lung adenocarcinoma. The chain links TRBV6-5 to TRBJ1-2; 7 bases agree with TRBD1. The material was peripheral blood, obtained before any cancer treatment. The CDR3: CASSYSITGASYGYTF. The CDR3 DNA reads as TGTGCCAGCAGTTACTCGATCACAGGGGCGAGCTATGGCTACACCTTC.